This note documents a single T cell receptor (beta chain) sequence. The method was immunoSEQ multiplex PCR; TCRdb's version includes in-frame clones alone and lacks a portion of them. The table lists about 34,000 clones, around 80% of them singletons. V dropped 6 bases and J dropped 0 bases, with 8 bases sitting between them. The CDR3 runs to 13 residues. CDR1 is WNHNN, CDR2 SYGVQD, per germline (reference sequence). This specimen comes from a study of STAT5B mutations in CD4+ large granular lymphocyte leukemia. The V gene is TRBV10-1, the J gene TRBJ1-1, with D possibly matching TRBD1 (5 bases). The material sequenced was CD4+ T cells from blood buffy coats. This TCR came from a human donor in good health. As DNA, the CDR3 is TGCGCCAGCAGCGACAGCTTGAACACTGAAGCTTTCTTT. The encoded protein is CASSDSLNTEAFF.